What follows describes a single T cell receptor (beta chain). The target antigen is unknown. This entry is derived from a study of PD-1 blockade in classical Hodgkin lymphoma. Study conclusions and caveats: Whereas CD4+ TCR diversity had risen significantly by C4D1, CD8+ TCR diversity had not.

The repertoire was sequenced with immunoSEQ multiplex PCR; TCRdb's copy has only in-frame clones and lacks some. The table lists tens of thousands of clones, about nine tenths of them singletons. Germline CDR1 reads SGDLS; CDR2 reads YYNGEE. Trimming pared 0 bases from V and 2 bases from J, leaving 11 bases between. The CDR3 is made up of 15 amino acids. Every patient relapsed after autologous stem cell transplantation, and brentuximab vedotin exposure varied. The clonotype comes from a human donor with classical Hodgkin lymphoma. V usage is TRBV9 and J usage is TRBJ1-2, with D unresolved. Source: peripheral blood mononuclear cells (PBMCs), taken at baseline. This CDR3 reads CASSVEGGSNYGYTF. Written as DNA, the CDR3 is TGTGCCAGCAGCGTAGAGGGAGGGTCCAACTATGGCTACACCTTC.